This TCR beta chain was obtained from a study of CD8+ T cells in alopecia areata. A word on this clone: Its antigen is still unknown.

cDNA prepared by RNA extraction and subsequent reverse transcription served as the template for sequencing. Method: immunoSEQ multiplex PCR; TCRdb's copy keeps in-frame clones and lacks some. The sample lists about 200,000 clones, roughly 64% occurring once. Treatment given: oral pan-JAK inhibitor, 5-10 mg twice daily. This CDR3 is 12 amino acids long. V trimming: 7 bases; J trimming: 10 bases; junction bases outside the gene matches: 7. Germline V gives CDR1 MNHEY, CDR2 SVGAGI. Whole-study results and caveats: Unlike in mice, where it was clearer, TCR sharing across patients was less clear, possibly HLA-related. Tofacitinib produced a significant decrease in scalp clonality and in expanded CD8+ clones among the top 100. Clonality was higher in lesional than normal scalp, especially in alopecia totalis/universalis.

V usage is TRBV6-5 and J usage is TRBJ1-1, with 9 bases fitting TRBD1. The material was CD4+ T cells sorted from blood, obtained at week 24, from a patient treated with tofacitinib. This TCR was recovered from a human donor with alopecia areata. CDR3 residues: CASNKDRGPAFF. In nucleotides, the CDR3 is TGTGCCAGCAACAAGGACAGGGGACCAGCTTTCTTT.